Presented here are 15 T cell receptor beta chains from one specimen sequenced in a study of T-cell reconstitution after alpha-beta-depleted transplantation in children. Unique molecular identifiers were incorporated when the TCRbeta library was constructed. TCRdb used MiXCR to reprocess the PCR reads, holding one entry per CDR3 protein. The sample has about 420,000 distinct CDR3 sequences, about a sixth seen once. The material sequenced was PBMCs, mostly from graft donor cells, taken 360 days after TCRalphabeta/CD19-depleted stem cell transplant. All receptors come from a boy younger than two who had a stem cell transplant for Wiskott-Aldrich syndrome, so the T cells may come from the graft donor.

This clonotype was seen only a few times. The CDR3 DNA is TGCAGCGTTGACGGGACCGCCACCTACAATGAGCAGTTCTTC. It codes for CSVDGTATYNEQFF. V is TRBV29-1 and J is TRBJ2-1; D is tentatively TRBD1 or TRBD2 (5 bases each). The CDR3 runs 14 residues. The germline V gene encodes CDR1 SQVTM and CDR2 ANQGSEA. V dropped 3 bases and J dropped 2 bases, with 11 bases sitting between them.

The V gene is TRBV4-3, the J gene TRBJ2-3, with TRBD2 matching 12 bases. The germline V gene encodes CDR1 LGHNA and CDR2 YSLEER. This CDR3 is built from 17 residues. The J segment lost 4 bases and the V segment lost 0 bases, leaving 5 bases of the junction unmatched. The chain's CDR3 is CASSQETLAGGADTQYF. The CDR3 DNA follows: TGCGCCAGCAGCCAAGAAACACTAGCGGGAGGCGCAGATACGCAGTATTTT.

This clonotype was observed many times. V usage is TRBV6-2 or TRBV6-3 and J usage is TRBJ1-1; D not resolved. This CDR3 is 13 amino acids long. V gave up 5 bases and J gave up 8 bases, with 15 bases separating them. Germline-derived CDR1 and CDR2 are MNHEY and SVGEGT. CDR3 loop: CASSTLVQSEAFF. The CDR3 DNA follows: TGTGCCAGCAGTACCCTCGTCCAGTCAGAAGCTTTCTTT.

The chain uses TRBV28 and TRBJ2-3, with 7 bases lining up with TRBD1. The germline V gene encodes CDR1 MDHEN and CDR2 SYDVKM. Trimming cost V 2 bases and J 4 bases; bases outside gene matches: 12. The CDR3 contains 17 residues. As DNA, the CDR3 is TGTGCCAGCAGTTTACTTAGACAGGGAAAAAGGGCAGATACGCAGTATTTT. It codes for CASSLLRQGKRADTQYF.

The chain couples TRBV4-1 to TRBJ2-3; D unresolved. Germline V gives CDR1 MGHRA, CDR2 YSYEKL. The CDR3 extends over 15 amino acids. V dropped 2 bases and J dropped 4 bases, with 13 bases sitting between them. The CDR3 sequence: CASSQISVGADTQYF. The CDR3 nucleotides read TGCGCCAGCAGCCAAATCTCGGTCGGTGCAGATACGCAGTATTTT.

This clonotype was observed a handful of times. V usage is TRBV2 and J usage is TRBJ1-1, with unresolved D. The CDR3 covers 8 residues. The V end lost 0 bases, the J end lost 13 bases, and 0 bases lay between the germline ends. CDR1 and CDR2 from the germline V gene are SNHLY and FYNNEI. CDR3: CASSEAFF. The CDR3 region has the DNA TGTGCCAGCAGTGAAGCTTTCTTT.

V and J are TRBV19 and TRBJ2-1; 8 positions agree with TRBD1. With V trimmed by 3 bases and J by 6 bases, 10 bases remained unmatched. CDR1 LNHDA and CDR2 SQIVND come from the germline V gene (reference sequence). The CDR3 is 16 amino acids. The CDR3 DNA is TGTGCCAGTAGTATTGCAGGGGGCTGGGGTTCCAATGAGCAGTTCTTC. It yields the protein CASSIAGGWGSNEQFF.

This clonotype has more than one count but fewer than ten. The chain recombines TRBV28 with TRBJ2-2; tentatively, D is TRBD2 (5 bases). With 4 bases removed from V and 3 bases from J, the gap between germline ends came to 9 bases. CDR1 and CDR2 from the germline V gene are MDHEN and SYDVKM. The CDR3 runs to 14 residues. This CDR3 reads CASSSAGHTGELFF. DNA for the CDR3: TGTGCCAGCAGTTCCGCGGGCCACACCGGGGAGCTGTTTTTT.

The V gene is TRBV30, the J gene TRBJ1-5; tentatively, D is TRBD1 (5 bases). The CDR3 length is 14 residues. With 0 bases removed from V and 5 bases from J, the gap between germline ends came to 11 bases. CDR1 is GTSNPN and CDR2 is SVGIG in the germline V gene (reference sequence). Here the CDR3 reads CAWSVRGRDQPQHF. The CDR3 region has the DNA TGTGCCTGGAGTGTTCGGGGGAGGGATCAGCCCCAGCATTTT.

A few counts support this clonotype. V gene TRBV7-9 combines with J gene TRBJ2-1; 7 bases align to TRBD1. Germline loops: CDR1 SEHNR, CDR2 FQNEAQ (reference sequence). The CDR3 is made up of 16 amino acids. V shed 4 bases and J 3 bases; nucleotides not matched to a gene: 9. CDR3 sequence reads: CASSSKGAIFYNEQFF. Written as DNA, the CDR3 is TGTGCCAGCAGCTCCAAGGGGGCAATCTTCTACAATGAGCAGTTCTTC.

The rearrangement links TRBV27 to TRBJ2-7, with a tentative D call TRBD1 (5 bases). Germline CDR1 reads MNHEY; CDR2 reads SMNVEV (reference sequence). The germline V and J ends were trimmed by 3 bases and 4 bases, with 16 bases remaining between them. The CDR3 totals 15 residues. CDR3 sequence (DNA): TGTGCCAGCAGTTTGGGCAGGGTAGGAGTTTACGAGCAGTACTTC. The encoded protein is CASSLGRVGVYEQYF.

This clonotype occurred a few times. The chain combines TRBV12-3 or TRBV12-4 with TRBJ2-5; a possible D gene is TRBD1 (6 bases). V lost 5 bases to trimming and J lost 1 base, with 14 bases between them. The CDR3 extends over 15 amino acids. The chain's CDR3 is CASSLGQSLQETQYF. CDR3 coding DNA: TGTGCCAGCAGTCTGGGACAATCCCTCCAAGAGACCCAGTACTTC.

This clonotype has more than one count but fewer than ten. The chain employs TRBV27 and TRBJ2-3; TRBD2 aligns across 9 bases. The V and J ends lost 2 bases and 6 bases, in that order; junction bases with no gene match: 6. Germline CDR1 MNHEY, CDR2 SMNVEV (reference sequence). The CDR3 has 15 residues. For the CDR3, the DNA is TGTGCCAGCAGTTTACAGACTAGCGGACTGGATACGCAGTATTTT. It codes for CASSLQTSGLDTQYF.

The chain recombines TRBV7-9 with TRBJ2-1, with D possibly matching TRBD1 (5 bases). Deletions cut 1 base from V and 12 bases from J, with 10 bases between. Per germline, CDR1 SEHNR and CDR2 FQNEAQ (reference sequence). The CDR3 length is 12 residues. CDR3 amino acids: CASSLGGHGQFF. For the CDR3, the DNA is TGTGCCAGCAGCTTAGGAGGACACGGGCAGTTCTTC.

The chain has TRBV2 and TRBJ2-3, with D perhaps TRBD1 (5 bases). This CDR3 contains 13 residues. V was shortened by 3 bases and J by 5 bases, with 9 bases between the two germline ends. From germline, CDR1 is SNHLY and CDR2 FYNNEI. This chain's CDR3 is CASSEQGGDTQYF. The CDR3 DNA follows: TGTGCCAGCAGTGAGCAGGGTGGAGATACGCAGTATTTT.